This T cell receptor beta chain emerged from a study of blood T cell repertoires in COVID-19. Turning to the study itself: T cells, B-cell-depleted T cells, or PBMCs supplied cDNA or gDNA.

Participants were aged roughly 18 to 90 years, lived in roughly 25 US areas, and enrolled virtually. Donors of Cohort 3 who recovered were those that had two negative PCRs, clearance, or symptom resolution. Produced via immunoSEQ multiplex PCR; TCRdb's table is partial and in-frame only. The sample contains around 280,000 clones, around nine tenths of which appear only once. This clone was detected once. The TCR sequence derives from a woman aged 35 to 49 who had recovered from COVID-19. The material sequenced was PBMCs or T cells enriched from blood (not recorded which).

CDR3 loop: CASSLNRGQTRNEKLFF. The CDR3, as DNA: TGTGCCAGCAGCTTAAACAGGGGACAGACTAGGAATGAAAAACTGTTTTTT. This rearrangement joins TRBV7-9 to TRBJ1-4, with 7 bases lining up with TRBD1. The CDR3 covers 17 residues. Per the germline V gene, CDR1 is SEHNR and CDR2 is FQNEAQ (reference sequence). Unmatched junction bases numbered 11, after V lost 2 bases and J lost 5 bases. Using reference TRBV7-9 and TRBJ1-4 for the parts outside the CDR3, the full variable domain is DTGVSQNPRHKITKRGQNVTFRCDPISEHNRLYWYRQTLGQGPEFLTYFQNEAQLEKSRLLSDRFSAERPKGSFSTLEIQRTEQGDSAMYLCASSLNRGQTRNEKLFFGSGTQLSVL.